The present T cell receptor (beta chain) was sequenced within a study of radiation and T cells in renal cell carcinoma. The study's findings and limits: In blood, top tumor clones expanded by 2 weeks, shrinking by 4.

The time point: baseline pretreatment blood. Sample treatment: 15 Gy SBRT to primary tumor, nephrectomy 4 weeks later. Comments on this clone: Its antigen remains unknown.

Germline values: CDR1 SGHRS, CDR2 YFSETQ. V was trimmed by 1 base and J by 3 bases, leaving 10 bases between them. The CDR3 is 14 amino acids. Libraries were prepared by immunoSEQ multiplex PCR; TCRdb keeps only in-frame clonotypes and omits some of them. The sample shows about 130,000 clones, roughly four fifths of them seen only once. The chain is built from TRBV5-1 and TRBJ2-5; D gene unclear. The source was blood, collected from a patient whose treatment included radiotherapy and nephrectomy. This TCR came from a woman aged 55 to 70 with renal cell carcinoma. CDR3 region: CASSLQNPKETQYF. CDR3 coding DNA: TGCGCCAGCAGCTTGCAAAACCCTAAAGAGACCCAGTACTTC.